The 9 T cell receptor beta chains presented below share a single source sample, sequenced in a study of control samples from healthy donors and cancer patients. Sequencing used immunoSEQ multiplex PCR; TCRdb keeps in-frame clones, though not all of them. The sample includes 150,000 or so clones, almost 90% of them seen just once. Specimen: blood. These receptors were taken from a man aged 18 to 30 in good health.

This chain joins TRBV2 and TRBJ2-3; no firm D call. The CDR3 is 15 residues long. Between the trimmed V and J ends, which lost 4 bases and 4 bases, there was a span of 15 bases. Germline CDR1 and CDR2: SNHLY and FYNNEI. The CDR3 sequence: CASSVWTLNADTQYF. The CDR3 bases are TGTGCCAGCAGTGTTTGGACCTTAAATGCAGATACGCAGTATTTT.

The chain has TRBV27 and TRBJ2-3; no firm D call. V lost 0 bases to trimming and J lost 8 bases, with 15 bases between them. CDR3 length: 15 amino acids. CDR1 MNHEY and CDR2 SMNVEV come from the germline V gene (reference sequence). The chain's CDR3 is CASSLSMGKEGTQYF. The CDR3 bases are TGTGCCAGCAGTTTATCGATGGGGAAGGAAGGTACGCAGTATTTT.

The chain has TRBV5-1 and TRBJ1-2; D possibly corresponds to TRBD1 (5 bases). The ends were cut back, 2 bases at V and 7 bases at J, with 15 bases in the middle. Germline V gene lookup returns CDR1 SGHRS and CDR2 YFSETQ. CDR3 length equals 14 residues. The CDR3 protein is CASSFPGMAFGYTF. In nucleotides, the CDR3 is TGCGCCAGCAGCTTTCCAGGGATGGCCTTTGGCTACACCTTC.

A single count supports this clone. The rearrangement links TRBV5-1 to TRBJ2-5, with TRBD2 matching 11 bases. This CDR3 has 15 amino acids. The ends lost 2 bases at V and 5 bases at J; junction bases unmatched: 5. Looked up from germline, CDR1 is SGHRS and CDR2 is YFSETQ. The CDR3 region has the DNA TGCGCCAGCAGCTTCCTAGCGGGGGGTACGGAGACCCAGTACTTC. It encodes CASSFLAGGTETQYF.

The V and J genes are TRBV5-6 and TRBJ1-6; no firm D call. The germline V gene has CDR1 SGHDT and CDR2 YYEEEE. The CDR3 loop spans 12 amino acids. Trimming shortened V by 4 bases and J by 3 bases, and 2 bases separated the two germline ends. The CDR3 bases are TGTGCCAGCAGCCGCTATAATTCACCCCTCCACTTT. Translation gives CASSRYNSPLHF. Supplemented by reference TRBV5-6 and TRBJ1-6, the full variable domain reads DAGVTQSPTHLIKTRGQQVTLRCSPKSGHDTVSWYQQALGQGPQFIFQYYEEEERQRGNFPDRFSGHQFPNYSSELNVNALLLGDSALYLCASSRYNSPLHFGNGTRLTVT.

J is TRBJ2-3 and V is TRBV27; the match to TRBD2 covers 9 bases. Germline assignment: CDR1 MNHEY and CDR2 SMNVEV (reference sequence). CDR3 size: 17 residues. V dropped 3 bases and J dropped 0; count of bases not matched to a gene: 7. The CDR3 spells CASSFSSGGASTDTQYF. In nucleotides, the CDR3 is TGTGCCAGCAGTTTCAGTAGCGGGGGAGCTAGCACAGATACGCAGTATTTT.

This sequence joins TRBV19 and TRBJ1-5, with D possibly TRBD1 on 5 matching bases. The V end was cut by 9 bases, the J end by 2 bases, with 14 bases between. The germline V gene has CDR1 LNHDA and CDR2 SQIVND (reference sequence). This CDR3 has 14 residues. CDR3 sequence reads: CASRGGLGNQPQHF. CDR3 sequence (DNA): TGTGCCAGCCGCGGGGGGTTGGGCAATCAGCCCCAGCATTTT.

The chain recombines TRBV14 with TRBJ2-7; D gene unclear. With 0 bases removed from V and 0 bases from J, the gap between germline ends came to 12 bases. The CDR3 extends over 16 amino acids. Germline CDR1 is SGHDN and CDR2 is FVKESK. The CDR3, as DNA: TGTGCCAGCAGCCAAGATCGGAAGTCGTACTCCTACGAGCAGTACTTC. Translated: CASSQDRKSYSYEQYF.

This chain uses TRBV28 with TRBJ1-5; D is possibly TRBD1 (5 bases). V was shortened by 5 bases and J by 15 bases, with 17 bases between the two germline ends. The CDR3 has 12 residues. Germline CDR1 is MDHEN and CDR2 is SYDVKM. CDR3 DNA: TGTGCCAGCAGTGGGCAGGGCCCAGGGTGGCATTTT. It specifies CASSGQGPGWHF.